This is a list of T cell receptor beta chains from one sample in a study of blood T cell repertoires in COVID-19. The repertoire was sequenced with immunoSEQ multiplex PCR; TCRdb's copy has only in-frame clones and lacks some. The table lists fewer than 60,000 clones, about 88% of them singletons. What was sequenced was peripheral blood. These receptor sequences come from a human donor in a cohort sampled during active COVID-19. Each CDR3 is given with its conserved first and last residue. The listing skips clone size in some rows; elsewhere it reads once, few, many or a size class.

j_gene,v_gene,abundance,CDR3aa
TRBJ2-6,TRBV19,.,CASVQGAGSGANVLTF
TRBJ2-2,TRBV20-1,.,CSASPRRTSGRTGELFF
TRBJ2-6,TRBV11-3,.,CASSFHRETTSGANVLTF
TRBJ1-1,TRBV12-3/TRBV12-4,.,CASSLEYSEAFF
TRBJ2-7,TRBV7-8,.,CASSLGLAASYEQYF
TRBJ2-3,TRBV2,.,CASSDPRLTDTQYF
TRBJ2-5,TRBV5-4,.,CASSLGLAGPRGQTQYF
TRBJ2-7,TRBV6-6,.,CASNSGRGEQYF
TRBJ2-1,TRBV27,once,CASSLMAGVYNEQFF
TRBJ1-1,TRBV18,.,CASSPWEGAFF
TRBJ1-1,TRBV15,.,CATSRDGRGFTEAFF
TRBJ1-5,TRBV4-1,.,CASSGTGTGGQPQHF
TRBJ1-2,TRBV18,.,CASSPFQNYGYTF
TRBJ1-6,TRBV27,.,CASRQNNSPLHF
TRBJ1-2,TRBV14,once,CASSPQGNYGYTF
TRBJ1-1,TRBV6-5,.,CASSPVSNTEAFF
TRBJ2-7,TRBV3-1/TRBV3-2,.,CASSQGLAGVGRSYEQYF
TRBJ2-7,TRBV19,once,CASSRGPYYEQYF
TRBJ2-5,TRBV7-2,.,CASSLGDRVQETQYF
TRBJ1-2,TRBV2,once,CASSEGTAVYGYTF
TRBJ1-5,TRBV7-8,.,CASSLERGINQPQHF
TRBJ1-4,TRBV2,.,CASKRQGTANEKLFF
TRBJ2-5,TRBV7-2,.,CASSLNPSETQYF
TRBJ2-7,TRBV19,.,CASSIGGAGGPEQYF
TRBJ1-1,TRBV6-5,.,CASSLGQGGTEAFF
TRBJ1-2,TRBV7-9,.,CASSLSSEPRVGYTF
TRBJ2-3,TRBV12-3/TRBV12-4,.,CASSRTWDTQYF
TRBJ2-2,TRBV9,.,CASSDRGTGELFF
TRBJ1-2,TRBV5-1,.,CASSFSTGNYGYTF
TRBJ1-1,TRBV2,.,CASSVTGGTSPTEAFF
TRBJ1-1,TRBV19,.,CASSSRDRVFDTEAFF
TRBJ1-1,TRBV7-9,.,CASSPNSGGTEAFF
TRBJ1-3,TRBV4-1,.,CASSQDGLQQGSRNTIYF
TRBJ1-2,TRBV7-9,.,CASRETGGSSGYTF
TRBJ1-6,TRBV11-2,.,CASSTDRAALRSPLHF
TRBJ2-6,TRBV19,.,CASSIRSAIQGAGANVLTF
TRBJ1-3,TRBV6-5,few,CASSPDRYSGNTIYF
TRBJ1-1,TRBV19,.,CASSRWTGGTEAFF
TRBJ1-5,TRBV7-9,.,CASSPVGSGQPQHF
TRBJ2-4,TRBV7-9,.,CASSLRYRTGQDAKNIQYF
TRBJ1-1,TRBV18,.,CASTPGRVSEAFF
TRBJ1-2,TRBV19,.,CASKPTQGGAGGYTF
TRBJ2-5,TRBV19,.,CASSIVGGGEETQYF
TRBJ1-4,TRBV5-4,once,CASSLGGGANEKLFF
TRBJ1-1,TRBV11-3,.,CASSLDAWGAEAFF
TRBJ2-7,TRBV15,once,CATSRGGPNSYEQYF
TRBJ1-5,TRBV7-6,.,CASSLEGGQPQHF
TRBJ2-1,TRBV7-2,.,CASLKWVSGSGDNEQFF
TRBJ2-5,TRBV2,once,CASNGASGRQETQYF
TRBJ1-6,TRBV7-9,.,CASSSTGNGAPLHF
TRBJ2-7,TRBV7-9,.,CASSLAHNEQYF
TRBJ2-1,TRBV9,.,CASSVEIAGVGDEQFF
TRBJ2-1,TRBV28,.,CASDSGTGGLVRFF
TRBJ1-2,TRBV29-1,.,CSVEGQGYGYTF
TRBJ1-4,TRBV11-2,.,CASNLTGGREKLFF
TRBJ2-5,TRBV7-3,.,CASSLMASGRETQYF
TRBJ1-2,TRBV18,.,CASSPMGRGGGYTF
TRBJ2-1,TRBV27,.,CASSLATSGRAKYEQFF
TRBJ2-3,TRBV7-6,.,CASSPNTGTSASTDTQYF
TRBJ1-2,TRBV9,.,CASSVRGGSTYGYTF